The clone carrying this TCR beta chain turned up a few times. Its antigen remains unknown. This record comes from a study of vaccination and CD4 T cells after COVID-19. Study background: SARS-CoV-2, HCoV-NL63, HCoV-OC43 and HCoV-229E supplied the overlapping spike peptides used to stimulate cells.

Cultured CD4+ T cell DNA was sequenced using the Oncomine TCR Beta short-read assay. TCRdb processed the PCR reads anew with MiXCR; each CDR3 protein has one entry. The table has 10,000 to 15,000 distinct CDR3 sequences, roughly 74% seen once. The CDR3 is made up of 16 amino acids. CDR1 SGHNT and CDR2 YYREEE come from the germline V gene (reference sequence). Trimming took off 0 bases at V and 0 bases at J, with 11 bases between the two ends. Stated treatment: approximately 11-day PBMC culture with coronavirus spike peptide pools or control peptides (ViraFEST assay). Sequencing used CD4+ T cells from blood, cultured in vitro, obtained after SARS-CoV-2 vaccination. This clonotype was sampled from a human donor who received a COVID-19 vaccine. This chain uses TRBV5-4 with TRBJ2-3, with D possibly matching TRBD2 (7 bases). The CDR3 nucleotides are TGTGCCAGCAGCTTGGCAGGGGACTATAGCACAGATACGCAGTATTTT. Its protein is CASSLAGDYSTDTQYF.